Listed below are T cell receptor beta chains from one sample, sequenced in a study of OX40 agonist ivuxolimab in advanced cancers. Assay used: immunoSEQ multiplex PCR; TCRdb lists only in-frame clones, some missing. Among 80,000 to 100,000 clones, approximately 94% were seen once, and the ten largest hold about 0.19%. Material: CD4+ or CD8+ T cells sorted from blood, obtained in a trial of the OX40 agonist ivuxolimab. Receptor source: an adult with an advanced solid tumor such as melanoma, head and neck, liver or kidney cancer. Both conserved end residues are part of each CDR3. Fields, in order: clone size, D gene, J gene, V gene, CDR3 DNA, CDR3 protein. A D gene is named only where the DNA matches it firmly. Clone size is given for some rows only: seen once, a few or many times, or a class if the clone is expanded.

NA	TRBD2	TRBJ2-5	TRBV7-2	TGTGCCAGCAGCTTTAGACGACTAGCGGGCCAAGAGACCCAGTACTTC	CASSFRRLAGQETQYF
NA	TRBD1	TRBJ2-7	TRBV28	TGTGCCAGCAGTTTACGCGGACAGGGCGGAGCCTACGAGCAGTACTTC	CASSLRGQGGAYEQYF
NA	NA	TRBJ2-3	TRBV7-3	TGTGCCAGCAGCTCAAGGCGGGGGCTCCATAGCACAGATACGCAGTATTTT	CASSSRRGLHSTDTQYF
NA	NA	TRBJ1-1	TRBV7-2	TGTGCCAGCAGCTTAGCGGTGGGGAACACTGAAGCTTTCTTT	CASSLAVGNTEAFF
NA	NA	TRBJ1-4	TRBV11-2	TGTGCCAGCAGCTTAAGCTGGGAAAAACTGTTTTTT	CASSLSWEKLFF
NA	NA	TRBJ1-2	TRBV18	TGTGCCAGCTCACCACCTAATACGGTTCACTATGGCTACACCTTC	CASSPPNTVHYGYTF
NA	NA	TRBJ2-6	TRBV5-1	TGCGCCAGCAGCTTGGGTAGGGATGGGGCCAACGTCCTGACTTTC	CASSLGRDGANVLTF
NA	TRBD1	TRBJ1-1	TRBV28	TGTGCCAGCAGCCCACCCCCGGGACAGGGGGCGTTCCCTGAAGCTTTCTTT	CASSPPPGQGAFPEAFF
once	TRBD1	TRBJ1-4	TRBV29-1	TGCAGCGGGCAAACAGGGGTTGCAACTAATGAAAAACTGTTTTTT	CSGQTGVATNEKLFF
once	NA	TRBJ1-2	TRBV27	TGTGCCAGCAGTCCTGTCAGAACGGGGTATGGCTACACCTTC	CASSPVRTGYGYTF
NA	TRBD1	TRBJ2-7	TRBV6-5	TGTGCCAGCAGTTACTCCCGGACAGGGTCAACCTACGAGCAGTACTTC	CASSYSRTGSTYEQYF
NA	NA	TRBJ1-6	TRBV9	TGTGCCAGCAGCTTCCGACAGGCGGATTCACCCCTCCACTTT	CASSFRQADSPLHF